Described below is a single T cell receptor (beta chain) sequence and its context. There is no known antigen for this receptor. One base away there is no much larger clone; base qualities are not given. The cohort included 29 patients with locally advanced or metastatic urothelial carcinoma who were treated at Memorial Sloan Kettering on a trial protocol. Peripheral blood mononuclear cells were collected pretreatment and during treatment, at between 1 and 8 total time points per patient. The Qiagen DNeasy Blood extraction kit was used to purify genomic DNA from total PBMCs and tumor samples. PBMCs were collected pretreatment and during treatment, and were isolated and stored as previously described. The data were taken from a study of PD-L1 blockade in urothelial cancer (dated by TCRdb to 2016 to 2017). At the level of the whole study: Therapy was started in the mid-2010s for all patients, and atezolizumab 1,200 mg was administered intravenously every 3 weeks. The study was an exploratory multi-omic analysis of somatic, immune and clinical correlates of response to PD-L1 blockade with atezolizumab in urothelial cancer. Patients had an ECOG performance status of 0 or 1 and had received between 0 and 3 prior chemotherapy regimens. Roughly nine patients achieved durable clinical benefit and 15 to 20 did not. About 85% of the roughly 29 patients were males with bladder-origin urothelial cancer, and about 65% of the roughly 30 reported a prior smoking history. TCR sequencing covered pretreatment tumor samples and matched, serially collected peripheral blood taken before and after atezolizumab treatment. Blood samples yielded a median of around 150,000 T cells and around 80,000 unique TCRs, with median clonality around 0.084. Over 28 patients had pretreatment blood TCR-seq, some 24 had at least one posttreatment blood collection, and some 24 had tumor TCR-seq. Whole exome sequencing and RNA sequencing of pretreatment tumors were performed alongside TCR sequencing in the same patients. Blood samples were analyzed 3 weeks after the start of treatment (second dose) and 6 weeks after the start of treatment. Durable clinical benefit was defined as a progression-free survival longer than 6 months, and TCR features were additionally tested against progression-free survival and overall survival. Overall study results and their limits: Among patients with durable benefit, tumor-associated TCR clones showed greater expansion in peripheral blood 3 weeks after treatment started (n of about 21, p = 0.022). Because the sample size was small (n of about 30) and many exploratory analyses were performed, the results are intended to be hypothesis-generating. A pretreatment peripheral blood TCR clonality below the median was linked to improved progression-free and overall survival.

Synthetic TCR analog templates were spiked into each PCR so that absolute template abundance could be estimated from read counts. Using the immunoSEQ assay, TCRbeta CDR3 regions were amplified from genomic DNA with bias-controlled V and J gene primers. Sequencing of rearranged TCRbeta segments was performed at approximately 20X coverage. For the original study's pipeline: Sequencing errors were corrected by clustering, and CDR3s were annotated against IMGT so that V, D and J genes could be assigned. Downstream analyses used only productive TCRbeta rearrangements and left out out-of-frame or stop-codon sequences. Clonality was computed as one minus Shannon entropy normalized by the log of the number of unique productive sequences. Clones differing between time points or between blood and tumor were identified by Fisher's exact test with Benjamini-Hochberg correction at adjusted p below 0.01. In its TCRdb copy, this immuneACCESS table keeps in-frame sequences only and misses some clones. Where compared with another copy, unresolved V genes explain less than half of these, and the others have no known cause. The V and J calls and the clone size are those of that table, but D and trimming were determined from the DNA. In all, the sample holds approximately 71,000 clones, and less than 90% of those were seen once. Around 3.4% of the sample comes from the top ten.

In the germline V gene (reference sequence), CDR1 corresponds to SEHNR and CDR2 to FQNEAQ. The trim is 4 bases for V and 7 bases for J, with a gap of 13 bases between the germline ends. The CDR3 goes from the cysteine to the phenylalanine over 14 residues. CDR3 DNA only is kept here, 42 bases in frame from base 1. Sequencing was performed on PBMCs, taken around atezolizumab (anti-PD-L1) treatment. The chain uses TRBV7-9 and TRBJ2-2; a tentative D call is TRBD1 (6 bases match). This TCR derives from a man in his fifties or sixties with urothelial cancer. The base sequence is TGTGCCAGCAGCTATACAGGGTCGAGCGGGGAGCTGTTTTTT. This codes for CASSYTGSSGELFF.